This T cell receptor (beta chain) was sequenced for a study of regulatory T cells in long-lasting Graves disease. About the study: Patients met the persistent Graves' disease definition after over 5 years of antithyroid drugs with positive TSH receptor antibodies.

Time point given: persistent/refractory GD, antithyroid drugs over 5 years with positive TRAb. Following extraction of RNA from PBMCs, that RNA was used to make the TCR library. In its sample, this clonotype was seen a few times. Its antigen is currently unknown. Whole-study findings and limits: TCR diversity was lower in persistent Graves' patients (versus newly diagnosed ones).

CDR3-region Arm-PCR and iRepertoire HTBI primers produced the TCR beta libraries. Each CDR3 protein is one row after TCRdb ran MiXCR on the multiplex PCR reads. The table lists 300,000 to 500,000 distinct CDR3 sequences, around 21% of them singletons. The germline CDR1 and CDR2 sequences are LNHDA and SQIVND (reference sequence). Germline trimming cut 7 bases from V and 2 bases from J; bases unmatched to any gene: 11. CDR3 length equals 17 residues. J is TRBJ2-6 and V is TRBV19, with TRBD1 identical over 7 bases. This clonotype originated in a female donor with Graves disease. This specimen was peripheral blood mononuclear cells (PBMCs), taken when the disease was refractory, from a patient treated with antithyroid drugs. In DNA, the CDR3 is TGTGCCAGTACAATGAGACAGGGTTTTACTGGGGCCAACGTCCTGACTTTC. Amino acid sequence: CASTMRQGFTGANVLTF.